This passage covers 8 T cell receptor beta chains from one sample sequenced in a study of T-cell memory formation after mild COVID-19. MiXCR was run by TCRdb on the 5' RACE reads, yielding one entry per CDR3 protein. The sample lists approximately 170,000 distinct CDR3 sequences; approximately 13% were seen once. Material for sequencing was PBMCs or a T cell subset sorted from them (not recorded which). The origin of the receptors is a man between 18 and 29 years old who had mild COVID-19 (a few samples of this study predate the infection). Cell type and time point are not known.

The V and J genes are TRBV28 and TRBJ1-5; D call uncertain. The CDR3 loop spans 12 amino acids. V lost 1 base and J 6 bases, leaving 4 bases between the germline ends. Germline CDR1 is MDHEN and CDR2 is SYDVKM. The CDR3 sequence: CASSLLSQPQHF. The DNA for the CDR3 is TGTGCCAGCAGTTTATTATCTCAGCCCCAGCATTTT.

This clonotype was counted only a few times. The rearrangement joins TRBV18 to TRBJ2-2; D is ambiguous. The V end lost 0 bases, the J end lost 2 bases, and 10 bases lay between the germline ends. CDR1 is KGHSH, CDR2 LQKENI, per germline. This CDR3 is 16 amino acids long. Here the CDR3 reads CASSPPLSRNTGELFF. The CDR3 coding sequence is TGTGCCAGCTCACCACCGCTCTCCAGAAACACCGGGGAGCTGTTTTTT.

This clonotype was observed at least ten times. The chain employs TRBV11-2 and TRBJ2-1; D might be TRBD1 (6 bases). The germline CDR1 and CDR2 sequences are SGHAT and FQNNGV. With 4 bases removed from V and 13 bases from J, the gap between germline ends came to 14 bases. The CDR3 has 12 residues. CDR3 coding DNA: TGTGCCAGCAGCTCCCGCCGGGACAACCAGTTCTTC. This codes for CASSSRRDNQFF. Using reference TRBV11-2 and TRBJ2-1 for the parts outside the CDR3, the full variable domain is EAGVAQSPRYKIIEKRQSVAFWCNPISGHATLYWYQQILGQGPKLLIQFQNNGVVDDSQLPKDRFSAERLKGVDSTLKIQPAKLEDSAVYLCASSSRRDNQFFGPGTRLTVL.

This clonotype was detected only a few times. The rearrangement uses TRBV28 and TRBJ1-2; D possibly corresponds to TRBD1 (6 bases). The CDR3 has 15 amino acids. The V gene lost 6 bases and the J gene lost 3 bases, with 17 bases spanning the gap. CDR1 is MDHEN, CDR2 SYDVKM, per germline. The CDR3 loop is CASREAGATDYGYTF. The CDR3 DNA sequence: TGTGCCAGCAGAGAAGCGGGGGCGACGGACTATGGCTACACCTTC.

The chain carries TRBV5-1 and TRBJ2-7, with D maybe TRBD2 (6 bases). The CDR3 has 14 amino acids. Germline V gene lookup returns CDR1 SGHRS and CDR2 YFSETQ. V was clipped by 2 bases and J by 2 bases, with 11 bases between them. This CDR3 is CASSLNTGAYEQYF. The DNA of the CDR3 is TGCGCCAGCAGCTTAAACACGGGGGCCTACGAGCAGTACTTC. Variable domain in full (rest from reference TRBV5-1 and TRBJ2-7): KAGVTQTPRYLIKTRGQQVTLSCSPISGHRSVSWYQQTPGQGLQFLFEYFSETQRNKGNFPGRFSGRQFSNSRSEMNVSTLELGDSALYLCASSLNTGAYEQYFGPGTRLTVT.

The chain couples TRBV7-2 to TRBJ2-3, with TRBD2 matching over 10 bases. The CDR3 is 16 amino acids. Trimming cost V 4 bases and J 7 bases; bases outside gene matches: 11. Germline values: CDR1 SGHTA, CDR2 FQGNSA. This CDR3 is CASSSRSGGAGHTQYF. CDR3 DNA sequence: TGTGCCAGCAGCTCCCGCAGCGGGGGGGCCGGTCATACGCAGTATTTT.

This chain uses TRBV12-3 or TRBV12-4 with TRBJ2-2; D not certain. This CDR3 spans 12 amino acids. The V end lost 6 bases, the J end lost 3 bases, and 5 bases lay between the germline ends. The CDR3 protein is CASSPDTGELFF. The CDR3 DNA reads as TGTGCCAGCAGCCCGGACACCGGGGAGCTGTTTTTT.

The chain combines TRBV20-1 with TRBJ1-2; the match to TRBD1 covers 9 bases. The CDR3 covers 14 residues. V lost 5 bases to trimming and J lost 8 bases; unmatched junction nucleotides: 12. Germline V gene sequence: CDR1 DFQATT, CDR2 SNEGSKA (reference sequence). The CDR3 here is CSASPSDRGTGYTF. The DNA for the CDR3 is TGCAGTGCTTCCCCATCCGACAGGGGGACCGGCTACACCTTC.